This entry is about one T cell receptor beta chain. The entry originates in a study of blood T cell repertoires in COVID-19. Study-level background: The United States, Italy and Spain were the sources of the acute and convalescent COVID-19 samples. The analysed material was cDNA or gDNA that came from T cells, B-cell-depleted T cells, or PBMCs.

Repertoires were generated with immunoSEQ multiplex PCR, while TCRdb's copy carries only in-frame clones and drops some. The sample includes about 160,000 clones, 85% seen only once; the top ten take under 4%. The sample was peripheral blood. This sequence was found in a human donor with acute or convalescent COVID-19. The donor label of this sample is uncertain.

The CDR3 nucleotides are TGTGCCAGCAGCCCTGAGGGCGATACGCAGTATTTT. Protein sequence: CASSPEGDTQYF. The rearrangement uses TRBV7-2 and TRBJ2-3, with a weak D call TRBD2 (5 bases). Trimming left V 5 bases short and J 6 bases short, with 9 bases between. CDR3 length: 12 residues. The germline V gene has CDR1 SGHTA and CDR2 FQGNSA.